Below, 27 T cell receptor beta chains from the same sample are listed, as sequenced in a study of T cells in Graves' hyperthyroidism and ophthalmopathy. It was RNA transcripts that yielded the amplified TCR beta CDR3 regions. Researchers ran a first-round RT-PCR on the TCR CDR3 using the HTBI primer set. From the multiplex PCR reads, TCRdb called clonotypes with MiXCR, one entry per CDR3 protein. The sample has over 400,000 distinct CDR3 sequences, around a fifth seen once. Material: blood. These receptor sequences come from a woman aged 70-85 years with Graves' ophthalmopathy.

As for this clonotype: One end of the junction does not line up with germline, which may come from a read error. The gene calls are TRBV7-2 and TRBJ2-7; either TRBD1 or TRBD2 may fit D (6 bases each). The germline V gene encodes CDR1 SGHTA and CDR2 FQGNSA. There are 14 residues in the CDR3. The CDR3 region is CASSPSVGGYAQYF. The CDR3 coding sequence is TGTGCCAGCAGTCCTAGCGTAGGGGGTTACGCGCAGTACTTC.

V and J are TRBV11-2 and TRBJ2-7; D is ambiguous. Trimming took 10 bases from V and 5 from J, leaving 12 bases between them. Germline CDR1 SGHAT, CDR2 FQNNGV. This CDR3 spans 11 amino acids. The chain's CDR3 is CATRRQNEQYF. CDR3 sequence (DNA): TGTGCCACCCGTCGCCAGAACGAGCAGTACTTC.

This clonotype was detected a few times. The CDR3 reads CASSVETGLNTEAFF. In DNA form, the CDR3 reads TGTGCCAGCAGCGTAGAAACAGGGCTGAACACTGAAGCTTTCTTT. The chain joins TRBV9 to TRBJ1-1; possible D gene TRBD1, 6 bases. The CDR3 is 15 amino acids. Deletions cut 0 bases from V and 0 bases from J, with 9 bases between. Germline CDR1 and CDR2: SGDLS and YYNGEE.

This chain links TRBV5-6 with TRBJ2-3; weak D call: TRBD2 (6 bases). The germline CDR1 and CDR2 sequences are SGHDT and YYEEEE. Trimming removed 0 bases from V and 13 bases from J, with 21 bases in between. This CDR3 is 15 amino acids long. In DNA, the CDR3 is TGTGCCAGCAGCTTGGAGTTGGTCGCTGGGACTGAGAAGTATTTT. Amino acid sequence: CASSLELVAGTEKYF.

This clonotype was seen ten or more times. The chain has TRBV7-2 and TRBJ1-1; TRBD1 is a possible D gene (6 bases). This CDR3 contains 14 residues. The V end lost 6 bases, the J end lost 7 bases, and 18 bases lay between the germline ends. Germline CDR1 SGHTA, CDR2 FQGNSA. The chain's CDR3 is CASRGDTLRNEAFF. CDR3 DNA: TGTGCCAGCAGAGGGGACACCCTCCGGAATGAAGCTTTCTTT.

The gene calls are TRBV5-1 and TRBJ2-3; 7 nucleotides line up with TRBD2. The germline gives CDR1 SGHRS, CDR2 YFSETQ. The CDR3 extends over 16 amino acids. V gave up 4 bases and J gave up 0 bases; unmatched junction bases: 8. The CDR3: CASSATLAGSTDTQYF. CDR3 DNA: TGCGCCAGCAGCGCGACCTTAGCGGGTAGCACAGATACGCAGTATTTT. The full variable domain, its missing parts supplied by reference TRBV5-1 and TRBJ2-3, is KAGVTQTPRYLIKTRGQQVTLSCSPISGHRSVSWYQQTPGQGLQFLFEYFSETQRNKGNFPGRFSGRQFSNSRSEMNVSTLELGDSALYLCASSATLAGSTDTQYFGPGTRLTVL.

In its sample, this clonotype was seen many times. V usage is TRBV7-2 and J usage is TRBJ2-7, with a tentative D call TRBD1 (6 bases). With 4 bases removed from V and 2 bases from J, the gap between germline ends came to 12 bases. Germline CDR1 and CDR2: SGHTA and FQGNSA. This CDR3 is 14 amino acids long. The CDR3 DNA reads as TGTGCCAGCAGCTCTTCTTGGGGGCCCTACGAGCAGTACTTC. Encoded protein: CASSSSWGPYEQYF. The full variable domain, with the rest looked up from reference TRBV7-2 and TRBJ2-7, is GAGVSQSPSNKVTEKGKDVELRCDPISGHTALYWYRQSLGQGLEFLIYFQGNSAPDKSGLPSDRFSAERTGGSVSTLTIQRTQQEDSAVYLCASSSSWGPYEQYFGPGTRLTVT.

The rearrangement uses TRBV7-9 and TRBJ1-1, with TRBD1 identical over 9 bases. Germline CDR1 is SEHNR and CDR2 is FQNEAQ (reference sequence). With 1 base clipped from V and 4 bases from J, the junction kept 4 bases outside the gene matches. This CDR3 region has 15 residues. CDR3 nucleotides: TGTGCCAGCAGCTTAGGGGGACAGGGAATCACTGAAGCTTTCTTT. Its protein product is CASSLGGQGITEAFF.

The chain couples TRBV24-1 to TRBJ1-1, with D uncertain. In germline, CDR1 is KGHDR, CDR2 SFDVKD. Trimming took 2 bases from V and 1 from J, leaving 10 bases between them. This CDR3 has 15 amino acids. The CDR3 nucleotides are TGTGCCACCAGTGATTCCCGCCTTGGGAACACTGAAGCTTTCTTT. This encodes CATSDSRLGNTEAFF.

This clonotype has a handful of counts. The rearrangement uses TRBV11-2 and TRBJ2-2; D may be TRBD2 (6 bases). Trimming pared 5 bases from V and 3 bases from J, leaving 25 bases between. CDR1 is SGHAT and CDR2 is FQNNGV in the germline V gene. CDR3 length: 19 amino acids. The CDR3 sequence: CASSQRTAGGLGYTGELFF. CDR3 nucleotides: TGTGCCAGCAGCCAAAGAACAGCCGGGGGATTGGGCTACACCGGGGAGCTGTTTTTT. The full variable domain, in which reference TRBV11-2 and TRBJ2-2 provide the parts outside the CDR3, is EAGVAQSPRYKIIEKRQSVAFWCNPISGHATLYWYQQILGQGPKLLIQFQNNGVVDDSQLPKDRFSAERLKGVDSTLKIQPAKLEDSAVYLCASSQRTAGGLGYTGELFFGEGSRLTVL.

In its sample, this clonotype was seen a few times. The V and J genes are TRBV28 and TRBJ2-3; TRBD2 matches 11 bases. The CDR3 is 15 amino acids. Germline CDR1 reads MDHEN; CDR2 reads SYDVKM. The junction had 11 bases not matched to a gene; V was cut back by 10 bases and J by 5 bases. The chain's CDR3 is CAIQGLAGGGDTQYF. The CDR3 nucleotides read TGTGCCATCCAGGGATTAGCGGGAGGGGGAGATACGCAGTATTTT. The whole variable domain, filled in from reference TRBV28 and TRBJ2-3, reads DVKVTQSSRYLVKRTGEKVFLECVQDMDHENMFWYRQDPGLGLRLIYFSYDVKMKEKGDIPEGYSVSREKKERFSLILESASTNQTSMYLCAIQGLAGGGDTQYFGPGTRLTVL.

This clonotype was seen at least ten times. The chain combines TRBV7-8 with TRBJ2-5; D is perhaps TRBD1 (8 bases). Per germline, CDR1 SGHVS and CDR2 FQNEAQ. Trimming shortened V by 1 base and J by 5 bases, and 17 bases separated the two germline ends. This CDR3 has 16 amino acids. CDR3 DNA sequence: TGTGCCAGCAGCTTAGAGGCAGGACAGGGAGGGGAGACCCAGTACTTC. It codes for CASSLEAGQGGETQYF.

This clonotype was counted only a few times. CDR3: CSARRGGAFF. CDR3 bases: TGCAGTGCTAGGAGGGGAGGAGCTTTCTTT. The chain uses TRBV20-1 and TRBJ1-1; tentative D call: TRBD1 (5 bases). The CDR3 covers 10 residues. CDR1 is DFQATT and CDR2 is SNEGSKA in the germline V gene (reference sequence). The germline V and J ends were trimmed by 3 bases and 10 bases, with 9 bases remaining between them.

This clonotype has a handful of counts. This rearrangement joins TRBV14 to TRBJ1-2; 7 bases agree with TRBD1. This CDR3 has 15 amino acids. Germline loops: CDR1 SGHDN, CDR2 FVKESK. V lost 5 bases, J lost 3 bases, and 9 bases stayed unmatched. The CDR3 nucleotides read TGTGCCAGCAGCGCTACGGCAGGGGGTGACTATGGCTACACCTTC. Amino acids: CASSATAGGDYGYTF.

This clonotype was picked up many times. V is TRBV7-2 and J is TRBJ2-5; D possibly corresponds to TRBD1 (5 bases). V was shortened by 5 bases and J by 5 bases, with 12 bases between the two germline ends. Per the germline V gene, CDR1 is SGHTA and CDR2 is FQGNSA. The CDR3 covers 13 residues. This CDR3 reads CASSQGSRETQYF. The CDR3 nucleotides read TGTGCCAGCAGCCAGGGCAGCCGTGAGACCCAGTACTTC. Variable domain in full (rest from reference TRBV7-2 and TRBJ2-5): GAGVSQSPSNKVTEKGKDVELRCDPISGHTALYWYRQSLGQGLEFLIYFQGNSAPDKSGLPSDRFSAERTGGSVSTLTIQRTQQEDSAVYLCASSQGSRETQYFGPGTRLLVL.

The rearrangement uses TRBV15 and TRBJ2-7, with D unresolved. The CDR3 covers 14 residues. V lost 0 bases, J lost 6 bases, and 12 bases lay in between. Per germline, CDR1 LNHNV and CDR2 YYDKDF (reference sequence). The CDR3 DNA reads TGTGCCACCAGCAGAGATGTAGGGTTCGGCGAGCAGTACTTC. Its translation is CATSRDVGFGEQYF.

The sample holds a few counts of this clonotype. J is TRBJ2-1 and V is TRBV7-8; no definite D call. Germline V gene lookup returns CDR1 SGHVS and CDR2 FQNEAQ. V was cut by 5 bases and J by 5 bases, with 16 bases left in between. The CDR3 consists of 15 residues. CDR3 amino acids: CASSLGEGFHNEQFF. The CDR3 nucleotides are TGTGCCAGCAGCCTCGGTGAAGGGTTTCACAATGAGCAGTTCTTC.

This clonotype showed up just a few times. This chain uses TRBV3-1 with TRBJ1-5; D is uncertain. V lost 2 bases and J 5 bases, leaving 10 bases between the germline ends. The CDR3 has 14 residues. The germline gives CDR1 LGHDT, CDR2 YNNKEL (reference sequence). The CDR3 nucleotides read TGTGCCAGCAGCCAATCCAACACTGATCAGCCCCAGCATTTT. It encodes CASSQSNTDQPQHF.

This clonotype was detected many times. This chain connects TRBV28 to TRBJ1-1; TRBD1 might be the D (6 bases). Trimming took off 5 bases at V and 4 bases at J, with 14 bases between the two ends. The CDR3 has 14 residues. Germline assignment: CDR1 MDHEN and CDR2 SYDVKM. The CDR3 sequence is CASSPGGRVTEAFF. CDR3 sequence (DNA): TGTGCCAGCAGTCCTGGGGGGCGCGTCACTGAAGCTTTCTTT.

Many counts were recorded for this clonotype. The chain carries TRBV7-2 and TRBJ1-6; the D is unclear. V was cut by 0 bases and J by 0 bases, with 6 bases left in between. The CDR3 extends over 16 amino acids. Germline assignment: CDR1 SGHTA and CDR2 FQGNSA. This CDR3 reads CASSLAESSYNSPLHF. CDR3 in DNA: TGTGCCAGCAGCTTAGCCGAAAGCTCCTATAATTCACCCCTCCACTTT.

This clonotype has more than one count but fewer than ten. The V and J genes are TRBV6-2 or TRBV6-3 and TRBJ2-5; D perhaps matches TRBD1 (6 bases). Trimming took off 6 bases at V and 10 bases at J, with 9 bases between the two ends. Germline assignment: CDR1 MNHEY and CDR2 SVGEGT. The CDR3 consists of 10 residues. The CDR3 bases are TGTGCCAGCAGCCGACAGGACCAGTACTTC. Encoded protein: CASSRQDQYF.

V is TRBV19 and J is TRBJ1-5; TRBD1 matches 12 bases. Trimming removed 2 bases from V and 2 bases from J; junction bases left unmatched: 7. Germline loops: CDR1 LNHDA, CDR2 SQIVND (reference sequence). This CDR3 is built from 18 residues. The CDR3 loop reads CASSIPGQGAPGNQPQHF. Here the CDR3 DNA reads TGTGCCAGTAGTATACCGGGACAGGGGGCGCCGGGCAATCAGCCCCAGCATTTT. The complete variable domain, with remaining parts taken from reference TRBV19 and TRBJ1-5, reads DGGITQSPKYLFRKEGQNVTLSCEQNLNHDAMYWYRQDPGQGLRLIYYSQIVNDFQKGDIAEGYSVSREKKESFPLTVTSAQKNPTAFYLCASSIPGQGAPGNQPQHFGDGTRLSIL.

This clonotype has ten or more counts. Its ends do not fully match the called genes, so a read error is possible. The genes are TRBV5-1 and TRBJ2-5; 14 bases map to TRBD2. Germline V gene data show CDR1 as SGHRS and CDR2 as YFSETQ. This CDR3 spans 18 amino acids. The CDR3 is CATSQGLAGVGSGETQYF. The CDR3 nucleotides are TGCGCCACCAGCCAGGGACTAGCGGGAGTGGGGTCCGGAGAGACCCAGTACTTC.

This clonotype has just a few counts. The chain combines TRBV5-1 with TRBJ1-2; the D is unclear. Germline loops: CDR1 SGHRS, CDR2 YFSETQ. Trimming stripped 7 bases from V and 4 bases from J, with 14 bases between. This CDR3 contains 13 residues. The CDR3, as DNA: TGCGCCAGCGGAGGACCGGAGATCTATGGCTACACCTTC. Protein product: CASGGPEIYGYTF.

This clonotype was observed a few times. The genes are TRBV10-2 and TRBJ2-7; D is possibly TRBD2 (5 bases). Germline V gene sequence: CDR1 WSHSY, CDR2 SAAADI. Trimming removed 2 bases at V and 4 bases at J, with 9 bases between. CDR3 size: 13 residues. Here the CDR3 DNA reads TGCGCCAGCAGTGAGAGCGGTGCGTACGAGCAGTACTTC. Residues: CASSESGAYEQYF.

This clonotype was found a few times. The chain links TRBV9 to TRBJ2-5, with 10 bases aligning to TRBD2. V lost 1 base, J lost 0 bases, and 9 bases stayed unmatched. The CDR3 loop spans 18 amino acids. CDR1 SGDLS and CDR2 YYNGEE come from the germline V gene. In nucleotides, the CDR3 is TGTGCCAGCAGCGTATTACCTAGCGGGAGCACTTACCAAGAGACCCAGTACTTC. Encoded protein: CASSVLPSGSTYQETQYF.

As regards this clonotype: This may come from a read error, since a much larger clone is one base off. V usage is TRBV19 and J usage is TRBJ1-1; 8 nucleotides match TRBD1. The germline CDR1 and CDR2 sequences are LNHDA and SQIVND (reference sequence). CDR3 length: 13 amino acids. This chain's CDR3 is CAGSPSGQAEAFF. The CDR3 DNA reads as TGTGCCGGTAGTCCCTCGGGACAGGCTGAAGCTTTCTTT. Variable domain in full (rest from reference TRBV19 and TRBJ1-1): DGGITQSPKYLFRKEGQNVTLSCEQNLNHDAMYWYRQDPGQGLRLIYYSQIVNDFQKGDIAEGYSVSREKKESFPLTVTSAQKNPTAFYLCAGSPSGQAEAFFGQGTRLTVV.